This T cell receptor beta chain came from a study of post-analysis software for immune sequencing data. Study results and caveats: When patients were compared with controls, roughly five TRBV segments were more frequent, TRBV5-6, TRBV5-1 and TRBV20-1 among them.

V was trimmed by 1 base and J by 1 base, leaving 10 bases between them. The CDR3 contains 15 residues. From germline, CDR1 is DFQATT and CDR2 SNEGSKA (reference sequence). TCR beta cDNA libraries included unique molecular identifiers. TCRdb redid the calling of the PCR reads with MiXCR, one entry per CDR3 protein. The data show 750,000 to 950,000 distinct CDR3 sequences, 40% to 55% seen once. Note on this clonotype: Its antigen remains unidentified.

The sequence was collected from a girl between 5 and 17 years old with multiple sclerosis. The source material was blood. The chain uses TRBV20-1 and TRBJ2-2; D gene uncertain. As DNA, the CDR3 is TGCAGTGCTAGAGTGGTCCGTGGGAACACCGGGGAGCTGTTTTTT. Its translation is CSARVVRGNTGELFF.